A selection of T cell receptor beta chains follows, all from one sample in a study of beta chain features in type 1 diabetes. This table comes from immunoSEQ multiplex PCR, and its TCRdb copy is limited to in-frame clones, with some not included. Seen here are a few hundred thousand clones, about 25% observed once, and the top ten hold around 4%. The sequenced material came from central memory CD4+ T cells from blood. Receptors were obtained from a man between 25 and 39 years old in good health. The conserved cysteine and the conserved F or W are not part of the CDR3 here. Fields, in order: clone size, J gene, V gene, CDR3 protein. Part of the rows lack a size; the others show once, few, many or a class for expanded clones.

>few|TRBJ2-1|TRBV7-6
ASSLRQAENNEQF
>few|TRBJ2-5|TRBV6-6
ASIRNGNLQETQY
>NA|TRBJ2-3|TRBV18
ASSPSSGKGDTQY
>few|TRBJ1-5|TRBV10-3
AISESGTNNQPQH
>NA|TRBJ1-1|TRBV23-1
ASVPPGATRNTEAF
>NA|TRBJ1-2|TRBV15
ATSRDRGDYGYT
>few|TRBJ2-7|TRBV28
ASSNGLANYEQY
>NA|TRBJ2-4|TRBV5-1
ASSLERPGNIQY
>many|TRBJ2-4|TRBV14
ASSQGSTLINIQY
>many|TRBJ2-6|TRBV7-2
ASSYRANVLT
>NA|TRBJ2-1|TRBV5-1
ASSPLAGEGNEQF
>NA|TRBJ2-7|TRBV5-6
ASSSGTVTYEQY
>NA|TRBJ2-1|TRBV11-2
ASSWRLAGVYNEQF
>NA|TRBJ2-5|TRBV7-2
ASIRGLGETQY
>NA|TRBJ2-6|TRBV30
AWSEGSGANVLT
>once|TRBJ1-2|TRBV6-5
ASTPDRGYGYT
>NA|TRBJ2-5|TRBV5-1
ASSLRMLAGIETQY
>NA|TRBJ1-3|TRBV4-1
ASSQPLKGSGNTIY
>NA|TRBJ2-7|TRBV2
ASSENRDSYEQY
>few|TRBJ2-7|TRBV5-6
ASSWWGSGNAYEQY
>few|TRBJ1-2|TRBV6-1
ASSDWAGSVGGYT
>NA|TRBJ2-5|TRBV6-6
ASSPGQGAWETQY
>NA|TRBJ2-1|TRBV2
ASGPSPKDDEQF
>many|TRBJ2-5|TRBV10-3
AISESNSKETQY
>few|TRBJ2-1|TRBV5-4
ASSPRGRTQDNEQF
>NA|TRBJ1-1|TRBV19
ASNEGRIGNTEAF
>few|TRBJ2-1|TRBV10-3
AISEWTSGGYNEQF
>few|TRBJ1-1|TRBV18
ASSPAGQGTEAF
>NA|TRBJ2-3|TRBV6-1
ASRDRGLDTQY
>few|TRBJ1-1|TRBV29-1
SVEWGQGAGDTEAF
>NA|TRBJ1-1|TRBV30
AWRREIWNTEAF
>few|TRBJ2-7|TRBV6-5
ASSYSPRGPYEQY
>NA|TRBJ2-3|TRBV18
ASSLRLARAHTDTQY
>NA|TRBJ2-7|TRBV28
ASTPPDSFSYEQY
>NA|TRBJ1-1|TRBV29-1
SVAGTGDTEAF
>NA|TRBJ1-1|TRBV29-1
SVRGRVSVAEAF
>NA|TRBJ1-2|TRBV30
AWSPRGGRLNGYT
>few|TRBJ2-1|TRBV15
ATSSDYKSYNEQF
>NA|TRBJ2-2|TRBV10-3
AIRRQGKGNTGELF
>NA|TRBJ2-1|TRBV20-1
SAFFYNEQF
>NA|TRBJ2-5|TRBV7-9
ASSLYTDQETQY
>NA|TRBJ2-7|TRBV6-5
ASSYFPSSGGGEQY
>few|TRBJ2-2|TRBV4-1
ASSPRTSGNTGELF
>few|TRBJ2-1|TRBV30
AWSVRGNEQF